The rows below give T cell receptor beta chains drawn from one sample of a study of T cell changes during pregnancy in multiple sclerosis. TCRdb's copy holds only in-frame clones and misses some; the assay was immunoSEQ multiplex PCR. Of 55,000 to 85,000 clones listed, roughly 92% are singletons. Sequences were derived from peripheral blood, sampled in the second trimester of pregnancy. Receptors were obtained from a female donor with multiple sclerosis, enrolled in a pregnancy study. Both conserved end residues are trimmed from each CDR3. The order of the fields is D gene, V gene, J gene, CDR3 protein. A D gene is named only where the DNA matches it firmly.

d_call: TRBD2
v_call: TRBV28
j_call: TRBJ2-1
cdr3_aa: ASSSPLLAGSSYNEQF

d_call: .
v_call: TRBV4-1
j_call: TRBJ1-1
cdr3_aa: ASSHSGEAF

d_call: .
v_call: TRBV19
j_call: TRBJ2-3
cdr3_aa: ASSIRDSATDTQY

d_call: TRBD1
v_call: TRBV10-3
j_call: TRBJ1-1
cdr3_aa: AISDPPGTGGRTEAF

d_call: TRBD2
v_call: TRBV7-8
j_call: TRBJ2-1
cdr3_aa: ASTLAGANEQF

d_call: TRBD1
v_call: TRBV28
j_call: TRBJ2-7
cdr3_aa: ASSLSGTGASY

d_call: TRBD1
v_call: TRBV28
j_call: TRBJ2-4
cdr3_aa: ASSSGTGRKDIQY

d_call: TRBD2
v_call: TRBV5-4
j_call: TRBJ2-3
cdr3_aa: ASSTASGGDTDTQY

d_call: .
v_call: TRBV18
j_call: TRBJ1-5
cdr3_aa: ASDGGTGNQPQH

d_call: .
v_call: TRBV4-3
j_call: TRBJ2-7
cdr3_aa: ASSQTGHSSYEQY

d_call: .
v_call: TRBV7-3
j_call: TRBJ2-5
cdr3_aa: ASSRDLQETQY

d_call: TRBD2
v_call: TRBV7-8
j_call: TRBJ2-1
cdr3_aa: ASSLGAASGRGYNEQF

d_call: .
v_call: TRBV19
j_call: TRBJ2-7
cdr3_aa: ASSSPGLLDEQY

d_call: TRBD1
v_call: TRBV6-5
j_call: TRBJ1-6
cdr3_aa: ASRTGQAYNSPLH

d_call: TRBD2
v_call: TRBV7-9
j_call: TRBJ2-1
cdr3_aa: ASSSRGASGPSYNEQF

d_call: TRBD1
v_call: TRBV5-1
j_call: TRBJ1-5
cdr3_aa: ASSPEGQGNQPQH

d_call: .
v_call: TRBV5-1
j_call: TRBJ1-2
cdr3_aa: ASSSDYGYT

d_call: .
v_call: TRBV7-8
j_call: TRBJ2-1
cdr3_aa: ASETGGRSYNEQF

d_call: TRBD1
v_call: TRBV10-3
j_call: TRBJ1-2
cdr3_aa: AISTGDYGYT

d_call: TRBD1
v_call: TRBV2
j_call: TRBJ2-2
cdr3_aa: ASTGQGYGELF

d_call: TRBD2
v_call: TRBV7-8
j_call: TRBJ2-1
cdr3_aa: ASSLGRTSREQF

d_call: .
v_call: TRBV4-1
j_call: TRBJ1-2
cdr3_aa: ASSQPGRVRYGYT

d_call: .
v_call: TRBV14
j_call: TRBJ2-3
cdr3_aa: ASSRGLLGLPTWSTDTQY

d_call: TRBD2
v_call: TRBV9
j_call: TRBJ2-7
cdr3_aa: ASNQRGDYEQY

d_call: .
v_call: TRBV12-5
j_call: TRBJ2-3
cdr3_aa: ASGWSRGTDTQY

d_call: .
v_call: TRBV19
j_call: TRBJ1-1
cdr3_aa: ASSIFRGGNTEAF

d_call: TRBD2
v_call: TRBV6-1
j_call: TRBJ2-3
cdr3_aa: ASSGRGAGGTDTQY

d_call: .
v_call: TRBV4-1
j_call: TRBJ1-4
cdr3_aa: ASSHPGVWDEKLF

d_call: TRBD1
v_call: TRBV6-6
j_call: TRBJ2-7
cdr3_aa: ASSYRQGPYEQY

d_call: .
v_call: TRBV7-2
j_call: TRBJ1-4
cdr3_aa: ASSLDLEGEGEKLF

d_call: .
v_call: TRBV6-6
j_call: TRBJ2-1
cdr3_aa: ASTGETYNEQF

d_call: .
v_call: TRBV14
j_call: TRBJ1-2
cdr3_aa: ASSQDSRVTSGGYGYT

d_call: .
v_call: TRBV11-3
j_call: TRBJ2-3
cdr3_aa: ASSSPQGRSTDTQY

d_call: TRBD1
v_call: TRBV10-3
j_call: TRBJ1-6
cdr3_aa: AIRTGENSPLH

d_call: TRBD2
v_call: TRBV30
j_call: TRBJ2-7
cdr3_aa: AWSVTRGSPEQY

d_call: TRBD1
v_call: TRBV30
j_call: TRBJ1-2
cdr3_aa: AWMLAGGNYGYT

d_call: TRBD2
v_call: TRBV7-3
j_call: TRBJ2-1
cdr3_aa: ASSRSRASGGSAYNEQF

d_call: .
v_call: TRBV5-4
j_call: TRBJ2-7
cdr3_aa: ASSLGAARSSYEQY

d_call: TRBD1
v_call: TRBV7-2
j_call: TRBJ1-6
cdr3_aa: ASSLAPPTGANPAALH

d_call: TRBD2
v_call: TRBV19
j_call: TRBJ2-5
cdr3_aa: ASSIGGGPSGETQY

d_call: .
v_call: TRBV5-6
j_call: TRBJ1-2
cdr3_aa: ASSPLRLANYGYT

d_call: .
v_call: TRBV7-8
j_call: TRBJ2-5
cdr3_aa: ASSPGLGGQETQY

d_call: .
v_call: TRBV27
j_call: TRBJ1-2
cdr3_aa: ASSYRANYGYT

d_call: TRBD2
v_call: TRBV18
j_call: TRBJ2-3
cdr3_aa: ASSPREGPGTDTQY

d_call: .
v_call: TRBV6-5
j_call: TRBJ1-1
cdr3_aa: ASSPGGGRSSEAF

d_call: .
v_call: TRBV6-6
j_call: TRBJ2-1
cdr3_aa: ASSYSLYNEQF

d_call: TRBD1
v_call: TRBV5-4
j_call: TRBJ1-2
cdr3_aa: ASSPGQGAFGYT

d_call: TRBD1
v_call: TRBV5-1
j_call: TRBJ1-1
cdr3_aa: ASSFPGQGDTEAF

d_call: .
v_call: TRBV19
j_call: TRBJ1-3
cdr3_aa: ASSTRQGPGNTIY

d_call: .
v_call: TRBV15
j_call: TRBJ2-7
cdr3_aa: ATSRDRYEQY

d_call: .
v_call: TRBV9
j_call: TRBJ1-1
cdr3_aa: ASSPRGEVNTEAF

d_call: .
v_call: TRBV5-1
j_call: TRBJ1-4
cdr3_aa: ASSWGTLATNEKLF

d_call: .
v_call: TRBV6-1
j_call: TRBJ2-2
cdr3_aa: ASSGLAVRANTGELF

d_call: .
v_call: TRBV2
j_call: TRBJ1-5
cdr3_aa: ASTGEVNQPQH

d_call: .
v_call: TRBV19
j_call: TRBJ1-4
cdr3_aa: ASRVWGGEEKLF

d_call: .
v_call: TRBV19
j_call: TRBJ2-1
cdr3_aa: ASSVSGSNSYNEQF

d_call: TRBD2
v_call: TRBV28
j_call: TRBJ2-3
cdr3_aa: ASSPLAGASTDTQY

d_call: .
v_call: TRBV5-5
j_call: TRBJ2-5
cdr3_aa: ASSLNGGSAQY

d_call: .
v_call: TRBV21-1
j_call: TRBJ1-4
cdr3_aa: ASSKFSGTRALDEKLF